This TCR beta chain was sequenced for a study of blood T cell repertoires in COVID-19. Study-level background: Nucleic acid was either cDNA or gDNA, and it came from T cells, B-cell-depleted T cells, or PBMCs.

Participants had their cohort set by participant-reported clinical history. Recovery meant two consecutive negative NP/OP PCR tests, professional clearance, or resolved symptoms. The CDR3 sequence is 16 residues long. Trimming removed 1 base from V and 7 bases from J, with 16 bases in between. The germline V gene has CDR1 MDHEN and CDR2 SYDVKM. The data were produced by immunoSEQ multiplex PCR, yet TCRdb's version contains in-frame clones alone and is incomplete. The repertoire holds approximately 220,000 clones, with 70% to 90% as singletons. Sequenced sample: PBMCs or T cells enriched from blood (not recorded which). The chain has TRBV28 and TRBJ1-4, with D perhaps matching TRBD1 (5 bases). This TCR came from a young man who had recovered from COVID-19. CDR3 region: CASSLFQFGGSEKLFF. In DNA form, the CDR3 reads TGTGCCAGCAGTTTATTTCAGTTTGGGGGGAGTGAAAAACTGTTTTTT.